Included here is one T cell receptor (beta chain) sequence, with context. CDR1 SGHVS and CDR2 FQNEAQ come from the germline V gene. Losses at the gene ends were 2 bases for V and 6 bases for J; bases not matched to a gene: 4. This CDR3 has 14 residues. These data are taken from a study of blood T cell repertoires in COVID-19. The wider study: Samples came from the United States, Italy and Spain, spanning acute and convalescent COVID-19. Nucleic acid was either cDNA or gDNA, and it came from T cells, B-cell-depleted T cells, or PBMCs.

Per the original data handling: The authors estimated nucleated cell counts from reference gene primer amplification. TCRdb keeps only in-frame clones here, not all; method: immunoSEQ multiplex PCR. V and J calls and clone size are copied from that table; D and trimming were computed from the DNA. The sample lists some 200,000 clones, about nine tenths seen once, with 4.5% to 5.5% in the top ten. The source is a woman in her thirties or forties with acute or convalescent COVID-19. The chain carries TRBV7-8 and TRBJ1-5; 7 bases are shared with TRBD1. Source material: peripheral blood. The DNA for the CDR3 is TGTGCCAGCAGCTTAAGGGACAGACCTCAGCCCCAGCATTTT. Its protein is CASSLRDRPQPQHF. The whole variable domain, remainder taken from reference TRBV7-8 and TRBJ1-5, is GAGVSQSPRYKVAKRGQDVALRCDPISGHVSLFWYQQALGQGPEFLTYFQNEAQLDKSGLPSDRFFAERPEGSVSTLKIQRTQQEDSAVYLCASSLRDRPQPQHFGDGTRLSIL.